This T cell receptor (beta chain) was identified in a study of vaccination and CD4 T cells after COVID-19. Whole-study context: Timing of post-vaccine sample collection was a median 72 days after dose two, with a range of 14 to 241.

An Oncomine TCR Beta short-read assay was used to sequence the DNA from cultured CD4+ T cells. TCRdb re-called the PCR reads with MiXCR, one entry per CDR3 protein. The sample consists of about 12,000 distinct CDR3 sequences, approximately 50% of them appearing once. The sample's treatment: roughly nine-day PBMC culture with coronavirus spike peptide pools or control peptides (ViraFEST assay). The CDR3 is 14 amino acids. Germline lookup yields CDR1 DFQATT and CDR2 SNEGSKA (reference sequence). V shed 5 bases and J shed 2 bases, with 13 bases lying between them. As concerns this clonotype: Its antigen is currently unknown.

The chain links TRBV20-1 to TRBJ1-5; no clear D. The sequencing input was CD4+ T cells from blood, cultured in vitro. This TCR was sampled from a human donor who had recovered from COVID-19. In DNA, the CDR3 is TGCAGTGCTGCGCGGGGTGCGCGCAATCAGCCCCAGCATTTT. Translated: CSAARGARNQPQHF.